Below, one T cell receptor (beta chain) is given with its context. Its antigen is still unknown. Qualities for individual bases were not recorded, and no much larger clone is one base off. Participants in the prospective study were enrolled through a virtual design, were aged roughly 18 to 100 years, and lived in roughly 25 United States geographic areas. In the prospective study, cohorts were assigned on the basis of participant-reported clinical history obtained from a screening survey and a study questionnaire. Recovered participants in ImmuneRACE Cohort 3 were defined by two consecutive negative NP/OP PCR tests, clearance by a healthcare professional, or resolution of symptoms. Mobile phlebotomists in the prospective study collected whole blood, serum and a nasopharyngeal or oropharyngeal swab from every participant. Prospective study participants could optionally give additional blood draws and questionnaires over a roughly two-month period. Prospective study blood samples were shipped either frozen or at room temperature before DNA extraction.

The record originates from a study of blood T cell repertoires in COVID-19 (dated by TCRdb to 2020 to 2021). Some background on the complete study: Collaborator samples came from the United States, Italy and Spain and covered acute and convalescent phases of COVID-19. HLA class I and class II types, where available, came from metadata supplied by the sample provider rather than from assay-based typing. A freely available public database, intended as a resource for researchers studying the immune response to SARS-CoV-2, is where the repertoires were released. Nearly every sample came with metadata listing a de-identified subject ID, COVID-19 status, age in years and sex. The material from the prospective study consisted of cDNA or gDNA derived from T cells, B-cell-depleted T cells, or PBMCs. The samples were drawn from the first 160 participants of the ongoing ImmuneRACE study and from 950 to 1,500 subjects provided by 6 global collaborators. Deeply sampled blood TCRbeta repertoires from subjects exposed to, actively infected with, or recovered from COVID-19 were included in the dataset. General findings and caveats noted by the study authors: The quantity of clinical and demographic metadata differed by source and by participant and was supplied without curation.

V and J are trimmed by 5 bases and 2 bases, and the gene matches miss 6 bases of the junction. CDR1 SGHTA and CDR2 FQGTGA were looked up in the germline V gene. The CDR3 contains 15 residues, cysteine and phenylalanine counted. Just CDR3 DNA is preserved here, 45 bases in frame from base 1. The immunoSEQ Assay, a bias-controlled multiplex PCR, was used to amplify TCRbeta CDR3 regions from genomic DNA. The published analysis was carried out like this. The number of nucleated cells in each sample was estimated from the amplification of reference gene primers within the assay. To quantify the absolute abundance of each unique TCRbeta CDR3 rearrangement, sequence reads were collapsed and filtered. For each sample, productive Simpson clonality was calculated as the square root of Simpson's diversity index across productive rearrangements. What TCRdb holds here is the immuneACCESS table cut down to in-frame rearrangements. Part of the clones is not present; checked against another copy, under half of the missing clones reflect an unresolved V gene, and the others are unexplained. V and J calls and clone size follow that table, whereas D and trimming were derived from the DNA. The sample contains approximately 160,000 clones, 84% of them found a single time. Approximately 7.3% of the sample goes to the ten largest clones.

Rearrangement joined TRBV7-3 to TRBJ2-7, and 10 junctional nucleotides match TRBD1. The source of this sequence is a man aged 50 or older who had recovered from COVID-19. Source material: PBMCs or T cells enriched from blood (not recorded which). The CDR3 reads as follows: CASSRGGTGAYEQYF. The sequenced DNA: TGTGCCAGCAGCCGCGGGGGGACAGGGGCCTACGAGCAGTACTTC.